The 29 T cell receptor beta chains given below trace back to one sample, sequenced in a study of cytomegalovirus exposure and HLA in healthy donors. The PCR ran on 60 Vbeta and 13 Jbeta primers. Generated by immunoSEQ multiplex PCR, the TCRdb table keeps only in-frame clones and is missing some. The table has approximately 110,000 clones, roughly three quarters seen once. The sample was PBMCs. The source is a male donor in good health and CMV-seronegative.

This clone was seen a single time. This sequence joins TRBV7-7 and TRBJ2-5; 7 bases align to TRBD1. The length of the CDR3 is 14 residues. The germline V gene has CDR1 SSHAT and CDR2 FNYEAQ (reference sequence). J was trimmed by 5 bases and V by 0 bases; bases with no gene match: 3. The CDR3 reads CASSLAGGPETQYF. CDR3 bases: TGTGCCAGCAGCTTAGCAGGGGGCCCGGAGACCCAGTACTTC.

This clone was detected once. The CDR3 DNA reads TGTGCCAGCACCGGGACAGGGAAGATGAATACGCAGTATTTT. Encoded protein: CASTGTGKMNTQYF. The rearrangement joins TRBV11-1 to TRBJ2-3; 9 bases line up with TRBD1. The CDR3 is made up of 14 amino acids. The V segment lost 7 bases and the J segment 7 bases; nucleotides outside the gene matches: 9. The germline V gene has CDR1 SGHAT and CDR2 FQDESV (reference sequence).

The rearrangement links TRBV14 to TRBJ2-2; D is unresolved. The CDR3 spans 13 residues. Trimming took 2 bases from V and 4 from J, leaving 5 bases between them. Germline CDR1 SGHDN, CDR2 FVKESK. The chain's CDR3 is CASSQQATGELFF. Here the CDR3 DNA reads TGTGCCAGCAGCCAACAGGCCACCGGGGAGCTGTTTTTT. The whole variable domain, filled in from reference TRBV14 and TRBJ2-2, reads EAGVTQFPSHSVIEKGQTVTLRCDPISGHDNLYWYRRVMGKEIKFLLHFVKESKQDESGMPNNRFLAERTGGTYSTLKVQPAELEDSGVYFCASSQQATGELFFGEGSRLTVL.

This chain links TRBV11-2 with TRBJ1-2; D remains unclear. Per germline, CDR1 SGHAT and CDR2 FQNNGV. V was cut by 1 base and J by 2 bases, with 8 bases left in between. The CDR3 is 14 amino acids. The CDR3 DNA reads as TGTGCCAGCAGCTTAGGTCTTCCGAACTATGGCTACACCTTC. It codes for CASSLGLPNYGYTF.

This sequence joins TRBV2 and TRBJ2-1; 10 bases fit TRBD1. CDR1 SNHLY and CDR2 FYNNEI come from the germline V gene. V was clipped by 4 bases and J by 13 bases; unmatched bases: 4. The CDR3 consists of 12 residues. CDR3 region: CASSGQGAIQFF. In DNA form, the CDR3 reads TGTGCCAGCAGTGGACAGGGGGCCATCCAGTTCTTC.

The genes are TRBV2 and TRBJ1-1; D is perhaps TRBD1 (5 bases). This CDR3 has 14 amino acids. CDR1 and CDR2 from the germline V gene are SNHLY and FYNNEI. V lost 6 bases, J lost 0 bases, and 11 bases lay in between. The CDR3 is CASRAGRMNTEAFF. DNA of the CDR3: TGTGCCAGCAGAGCAGGGCGGATGAACACTGAAGCTTTCTTT.

In this sample, this clone turned up once. The V call is TRBV30, the J call TRBJ1-2; weak D call: TRBD1 (6 bases). Trimming stripped 4 bases from V and 9 bases from J, with 15 bases between. This CDR3 is 12 amino acids long. From germline, CDR1 is GTSNPN and CDR2 SVGIG (reference sequence). CDR3 nucleotide sequence: TGTGCCTGGAATACAGGGCTACGAAGCTACACCTTC. Its protein is CAWNTGLRSYTF.

This clone was recorded a few times. The gene calls are TRBV6-5 and TRBJ1-2, with TRBD1 identical over 7 bases. Germline V gene data show CDR1 as MNHEY and CDR2 as SVGAGI. V trimming: 2 bases; J trimming: 3 bases; junction bases outside the gene matches: 3. The CDR3 contains 14 residues. The DNA of the CDR3 is TGTGCCAGCAGTTACCAGGGGGGACACTATGGCTACACCTTC. Translating gives CASSYQGGHYGYTF.

J is TRBJ2-5 and V is TRBV28, with 9 bases that match TRBD2. Germline CDR1 reads MDHEN; CDR2 reads SYDVKM. V gave up 7 bases and J gave up 5 bases; unmatched junction bases: 8. The CDR3 length is 14 residues. The CDR3 DNA reads as TGTGCCAGCACCCCGCGGGGGGGCCGGGAGACCCAGTACTTC. Translating gives CASTPRGGRETQYF.

This clone was seen more than once but under ten times. V is TRBV7-6 and J is TRBJ1-2, with 8 bases lining up with TRBD1. The CDR3 runs to 15 residues. V lost 5 bases to trimming and J lost 8 bases; unmatched junction nucleotides: 13. Germline CDR1 reads SGHVS; CDR2 reads FNYEAQ. CDR3 DNA: TGTGCCAGCAGCGACCTCACCCAGGGGGCGGGAGGCTACACCTTC. It yields the protein CASSDLTQGAGGYTF.

CDR3 protein: CASSGPGLAEDTQYF. In nucleotides, the CDR3 is TGTGCCAGCAGCGGCCCCGGGCTAGCGGAAGATACGCAGTATTTT. The chain combines TRBV9 with TRBJ2-3, with 7 bases lining up with TRBD2. With V trimmed by 3 bases and J by 5 bases, 9 bases remained unmatched. The CDR3 has 15 amino acids. CDR1 is SGDLS, CDR2 YYNGEE, per germline.

The chain is built from TRBV28 and TRBJ1-2; D gene unclear. The CDR3 is made up of 13 amino acids. Trimming removed 7 bases at V and 0 bases at J, with 9 bases between. Germline values: CDR1 MDHEN, CDR2 SYDVKM. For the CDR3, the DNA is TGTGCCAGCATGGCCGAAACTAACTATGGCTACACCTTC. Its translation: CASMAETNYGYTF.

The CDR3 DNA reads TGTGCCAGTAGTTATACAGGGGAATATGGCTACACCTTC. Translated, it gives CASSYTGEYGYTF. The rearrangement links TRBV19 to TRBJ1-2, with 7 bases lining up with TRBD1. The CDR3 contains 13 residues. V lost 5 bases to trimming and J lost 5 bases; unmatched junction nucleotides: 5. CDR1 is LNHDA and CDR2 is SQIVND in the germline V gene (reference sequence). The full variable domain, its missing parts supplied by reference TRBV19 and TRBJ1-2, is DGGITQSPKYLFRKEGQNVTLSCEQNLNHDAMYWYRQDPGQGLRLIYYSQIVNDFQKGDIAEGYSVSREKKESFPLTVTSAQKNPTAFYLCASSYTGEYGYTFGSGTRLTVV.

The chain uses TRBV7-3 and TRBJ2-2; D is unclear. CDR1 and CDR2 from the germline V gene are SGHTA and FQGTGA. The V end lost 5 bases, the J end lost 4 bases, and 14 bases lay between the germline ends. The CDR3 is 15 amino acids. This CDR3 reads CASSRAHTPTGELFF. The CDR3 DNA reads TGTGCCAGCAGCAGAGCGCACACGCCCACCGGGGAGCTGTTTTTT.

CDR3 sequence (DNA): TGTGCCACCAGCAGATCTTCATGGACAGGAAACACCGGGGAGCTGTTTTTT. This sequence encodes CATSRSSWTGNTGELFF. The chain combines TRBV15 with TRBJ2-2; TRBD1 matches at 7 bases. J lost 2 bases, V lost 2 bases, and 8 bases had no gene match. Germline CDR1 is LNHNV and CDR2 is YYDKDF (reference sequence). There are 17 residues in the CDR3.

The chain recombines TRBV14 with TRBJ2-7, with D unresolved. Germline V gives CDR1 SGHDN, CDR2 FVKESK. Between the trimmed V and J ends, which lost 0 bases and 3 bases, there was a span of 12 bases. The CDR3 consists of 15 residues. The DNA for the CDR3 is TGTGCCAGCAGCCAAGATCGCGCTAGAAGCTACGAGCAGTACTTC. It specifies CASSQDRARSYEQYF. Variable domain in full (rest from reference TRBV14 and TRBJ2-7): EAGVTQFPSHSVIEKGQTVTLRCDPISGHDNLYWYRRVMGKEIKFLLHFVKESKQDESGMPNNRFLAERTGGTYSTLKVQPAELEDSGVYFCASSQDRARSYEQYFGPGTRLTVT.

This sequence joins TRBV11-1 and TRBJ2-4; tentative D call: TRBD1 (6 bases). This CDR3 contains 16 residues. Germline CDR1 and CDR2: SGHAT and FQDESV (reference sequence). Trimming pared 4 bases from V and 0 bases from J, leaving 13 bases between. The CDR3: CASSSRDIIAKNIQYF. Written as DNA, the CDR3 is TGTGCCAGCAGCTCACGGGACATAATAGCCAAAAACATTCAGTACTTC.

The chain employs TRBV5-1 and TRBJ2-2, with TRBD1 matching over 8 bases. With 5 bases clipped from V and 1 base from J, the junction kept 10 bases outside the gene matches. The CDR3 sequence is 17 residues long. Germline V lookup: CDR1 SGHRS, CDR2 YFSETQ. CDR3 in amino acids: CASSWNRGARNTGELFF. In DNA form, the CDR3 reads TGCGCCAGCAGTTGGAACAGGGGGGCAAGGAACACCGGGGAGCTGTTTTTT.

V gene TRBV7-2 combines with J gene TRBJ2-5, with D possibly being TRBD2 (6 bases). The CDR3 consists of 15 residues. V was shortened by 5 bases and J by 3 bases, with 16 bases between the two germline ends. Germline assignment: CDR1 SGHTA and CDR2 FQGNSA. The CDR3 nucleotides read TGTGCCAGCAGCCGATACGGGACTGTGGAAGAGACCCAGTACTTC. It yields the protein CASSRYGTVEETQYF. The variable domain in full, completed from reference TRBV7-2 and TRBJ2-5, reads GAGVSQSPSNKVTEKGKDVELRCDPISGHTALYWYRQSLGQGLEFLIYFQGNSAPDKSGLPSDRFSAERTGGSVSTLTIQRTQQEDSAVYLCASSRYGTVEETQYFGPGTRLLVL.

The gene calls are TRBV12-1 and TRBJ1-2; TRBD1, the table's D call, lacks a check against the DNA. TRBV12-1 is a known pseudogene. CDR3 length: 15 residues. The CDR3 DNA reads TGTGCCAGCAGCCCTAAGACAGGGAAGGACTATGGCTACACCTTC. This sequence encodes CASSPKTGKDYGYTF.

J is TRBJ1-4 and V is TRBV6-5, with no clear D. Germline CDR1 and CDR2: MNHEY and SVGAGI. The CDR3 is made up of 15 amino acids. Trimming pared 6 bases from V and 1 base from J, leaving 12 bases between. CDR3 loop: CASRTRGGTNEKLFF. The CDR3 nucleotides are TGTGCCAGCAGGACTCGGGGTGGAACTAATGAAAAACTGTTTTTT.

This clone was recorded once. The chain couples TRBV18 to TRBJ2-1; possibly TRBD1 for D (5 bases). Germline V gene data show CDR1 as KGHSH and CDR2 as LQKENI. Trimming pared 2 bases from V and 5 bases from J, leaving 7 bases between. The CDR3 loop spans 13 amino acids. CDR3 DNA: TGTGCCAGCTCACCATCACAGGACAATGAGCAGTTCTTC. This translates into CASSPSQDNEQFF.

The chain employs TRBV28 and TRBJ2-3; D may be TRBD2 (6 bases). The CDR3 extends over 16 amino acids. The V and J ends lost 6 bases and 4 bases respectively, with 20 bases between them. Germline CDR1 is MDHEN and CDR2 is SYDVKM. The CDR3 sequence: CASRPRRVSPPDTQYF. CDR3 DNA sequence: TGTGCCAGCAGGCCTCGGAGGGTTTCCCCACCAGATACGCAGTATTTT.

The chain employs TRBV18 and TRBJ2-2, with D possibly matching TRBD1 (5 bases). CDR1 is KGHSH and CDR2 is LQKENI in the germline V gene. The V and J ends lost 3 bases and 4 bases respectively, with 15 bases between them. The CDR3 runs to 16 residues. This CDR3 reads CASSPLPTASTGELFF. The CDR3 DNA is TGTGCCAGCTCACCGTTGCCGACAGCGTCCACCGGGGAGCTGTTTTTT.

The chain joins TRBV15 to TRBJ1-1; D perhaps matches TRBD1 (5 bases). Germline V gives CDR1 LNHNV, CDR2 YYDKDF (reference sequence). V dropped 0 bases and J dropped 5 bases, with 13 bases sitting between them. This CDR3 is built from 15 residues. CDR3 region: CATSRDRGGNTEAFF. CDR3 bases: TGTGCCACCAGCAGAGATCGGGGCGGGAATACTGAAGCTTTCTTT.

V is TRBV7-2 and J is TRBJ2-7, with 7 bases matching TRBD1. CDR3 size: 14 residues. V lost 7 bases to trimming and J lost 2 bases; unmatched junction nucleotides: 8. The germline V gene has CDR1 SGHTA and CDR2 FQGNSA. The CDR3 here is CASKIEQGAYEQYF. The CDR3 DNA is TGTGCCAGCAAGATTGAGCAGGGGGCCTACGAGCAGTACTTC. The variable domain in full, with the rest retrieved from reference TRBV7-2 and TRBJ2-7, is GAGVSQSPSNKVTEKGKDVELRCDPISGHTALYWYRQSLGQGLEFLIYFQGNSAPDKSGLPSDRFSAERTGGSVSTLTIQRTQQEDSAVYLCASKIEQGAYEQYFGPGTRLTVT.

The CDR3 sequence is CASSNSGSSYEQYF. In DNA, the CDR3 is TGTGCCAGCTCAAATAGCGGGAGTTCCTACGAGCAGTACTTC. The rearrangement joins TRBV18 to TRBJ2-7, with 9 bases aligning to TRBD2. From germline, CDR1 is KGHSH and CDR2 LQKENI. CDR3 length equals 14 residues. After removal of 5 bases from V and 1 base from J, the junction contained 3 bases not matched to a gene. The variable domain in full, completed from reference TRBV18 and TRBJ2-7, reads NAGVMQNPRHLVRRRGQEARLRCSPMKGHSHVYWYRQLPEEGLKFMVYLQKENIIDESGMPKERFSAEFPKEGPSILRIQQVVRGDSAAYFCASSNSGSSYEQYFGPGTRLTVT.

The chain combines TRBV11-3 with TRBJ1-2, with TRBD1 identical over 12 bases. Germline CDR1 reads SGHNT; CDR2 reads YENEEA. This CDR3 is built from 16 residues. V lost 4 bases and J lost 7; bases outside the gene matches: 10. The CDR3 sequence is CASSSQGTGGVFGYTF. The DNA for the CDR3 is TGTGCCAGCAGCTCCCAGGGGACAGGGGGCGTTTTTGGCTACACCTTC.

The chain employs TRBV27 and TRBJ2-3; 8 positions agree with TRBD1. The V gene end was trimmed by 8 bases and the J gene end by 0 bases; junction bases not matched to a gene: 22. Germline V gene data show CDR1 as MNHEY and CDR2 as SMNVEV (reference sequence). The CDR3 loop spans 20 amino acids. DNA for the CDR3: TGTGCCAGCGCCAGACACCGGGACAGGACGCTGCGCTACAGCACAGATACGCAGTATTTT. This encodes CASARHRDRTLRYSTDTQYF.